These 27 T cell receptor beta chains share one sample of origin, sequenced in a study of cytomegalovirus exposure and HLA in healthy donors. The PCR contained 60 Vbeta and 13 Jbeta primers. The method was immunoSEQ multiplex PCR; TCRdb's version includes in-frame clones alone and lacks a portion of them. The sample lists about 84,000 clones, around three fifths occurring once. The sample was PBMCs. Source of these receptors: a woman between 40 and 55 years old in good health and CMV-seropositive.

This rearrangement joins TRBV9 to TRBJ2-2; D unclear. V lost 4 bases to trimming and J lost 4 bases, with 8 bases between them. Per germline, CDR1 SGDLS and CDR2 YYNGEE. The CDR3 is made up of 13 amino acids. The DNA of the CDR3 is TGTGCCAGCAGCACCATTAGCACCGGGGAGCTGTTTTTT. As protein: CASSTISTGELFF.

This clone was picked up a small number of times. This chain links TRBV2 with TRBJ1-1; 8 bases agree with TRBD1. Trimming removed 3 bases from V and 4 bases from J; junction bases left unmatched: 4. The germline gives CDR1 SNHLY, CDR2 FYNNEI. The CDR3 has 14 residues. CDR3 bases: TGTGCCAGCAGTGATGGACAGGGCGGCACTGAAGCTTTCTTT. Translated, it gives CASSDGQGGTEAFF.

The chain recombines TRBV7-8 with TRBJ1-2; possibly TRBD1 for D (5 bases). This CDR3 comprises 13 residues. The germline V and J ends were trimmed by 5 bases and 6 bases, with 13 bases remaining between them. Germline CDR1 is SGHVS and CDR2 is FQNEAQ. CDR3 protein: CASSRPGFDGYTF. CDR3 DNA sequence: TGTGCCAGCAGCAGACCAGGGTTCGATGGCTACACCTTC.

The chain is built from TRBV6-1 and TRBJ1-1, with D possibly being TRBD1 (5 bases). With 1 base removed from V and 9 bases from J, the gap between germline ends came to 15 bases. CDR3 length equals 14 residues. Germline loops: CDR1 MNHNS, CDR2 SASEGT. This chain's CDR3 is CASSEGSGAVKAFF. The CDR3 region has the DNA TGTGCCAGCAGTGAAGGCAGCGGGGCCGTTAAAGCTTTCTTT.

The CDR3 sequence is CASSLRGESQFF. CDR3 in DNA: TGTGCCAGCAGCCTCCGGGGGGAGTCCCAGTTCTTC. The chain recombines TRBV7-2 with TRBJ2-1; TRBD2 aligns across 7 bases. Per the germline V gene, CDR1 is SGHTA and CDR2 is FQGNSA. CDR3 size: 12 residues. The ends lost 5 bases at V and 13 bases at J; junction bases unmatched: 8.

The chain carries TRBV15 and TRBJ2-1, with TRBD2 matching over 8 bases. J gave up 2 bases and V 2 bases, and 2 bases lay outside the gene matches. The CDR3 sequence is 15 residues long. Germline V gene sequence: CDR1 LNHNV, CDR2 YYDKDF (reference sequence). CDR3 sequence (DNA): TGTGCCACCAGCAGAATTAGCGGGACCTACAATGAGCAGTTCTTC. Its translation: CATSRISGTYNEQFF.

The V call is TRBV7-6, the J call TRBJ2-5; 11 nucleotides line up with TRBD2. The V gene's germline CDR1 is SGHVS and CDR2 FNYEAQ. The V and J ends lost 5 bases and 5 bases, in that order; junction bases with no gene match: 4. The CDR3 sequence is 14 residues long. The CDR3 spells CASSTSGRGETQYF. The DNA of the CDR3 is TGTGCCAGCAGCACTAGCGGGAGAGGGGAGACCCAGTACTTC.

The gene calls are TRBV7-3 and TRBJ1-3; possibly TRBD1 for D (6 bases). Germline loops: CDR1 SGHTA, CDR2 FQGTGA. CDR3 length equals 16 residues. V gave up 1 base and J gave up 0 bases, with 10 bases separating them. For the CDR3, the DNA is TGTGCCAGCAGCTTAATTTTCAGGGGCTCTGGAAACACCATATATTTT. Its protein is CASSLIFRGSGNTIYF.

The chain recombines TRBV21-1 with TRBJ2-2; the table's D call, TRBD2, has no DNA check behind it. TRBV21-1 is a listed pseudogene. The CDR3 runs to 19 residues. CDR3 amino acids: CASSKVAAGGAWNTGELFF. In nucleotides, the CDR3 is TGTGCCAGCAGCAAAGTGGCAGCAGGCGGGGCTTGGAACACCGGGGAGCTGTTTTTT.

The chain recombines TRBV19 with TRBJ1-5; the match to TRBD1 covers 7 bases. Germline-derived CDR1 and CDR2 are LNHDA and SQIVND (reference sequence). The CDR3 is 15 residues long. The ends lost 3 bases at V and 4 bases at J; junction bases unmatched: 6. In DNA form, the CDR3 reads TGTGCCAGTAGTATCCGGGACAGCACTAATCAGCCCCAGCATTTT. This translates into CASSIRDSTNQPQHF.

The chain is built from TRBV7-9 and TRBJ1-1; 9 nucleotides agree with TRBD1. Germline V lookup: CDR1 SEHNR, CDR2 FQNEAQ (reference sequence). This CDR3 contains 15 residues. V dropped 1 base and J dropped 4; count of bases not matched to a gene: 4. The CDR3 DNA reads TGTGCCAGCAGCTTAGGACAGGGGGGATTCACTGAAGCTTTCTTT. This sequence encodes CASSLGQGGFTEAFF. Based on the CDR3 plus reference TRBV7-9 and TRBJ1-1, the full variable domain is DTGVSQNPRHKITKRGQNVTFRCDPISEHNRLYWYRQTLGQGPEFLTYFQNEAQLEKSRLLSDRFSAERPKGSFSTLEIQRTEQGDSAMYLCASSLGQGGFTEAFFGQGTRLTVV.

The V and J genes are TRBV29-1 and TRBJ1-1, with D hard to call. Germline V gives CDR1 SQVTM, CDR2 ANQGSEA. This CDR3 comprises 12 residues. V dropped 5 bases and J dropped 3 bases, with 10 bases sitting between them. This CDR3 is CSVRGIYTEAFF. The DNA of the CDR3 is TGCAGCGTTAGAGGGATCTACACTGAAGCTTTCTTT.

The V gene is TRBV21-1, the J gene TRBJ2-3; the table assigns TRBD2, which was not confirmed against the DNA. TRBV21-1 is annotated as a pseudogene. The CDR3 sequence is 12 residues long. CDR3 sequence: CASSMRAHTQYF. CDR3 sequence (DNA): TGTGCCAGCAGCATGAGGGCCCATACGCAGTATTTT.

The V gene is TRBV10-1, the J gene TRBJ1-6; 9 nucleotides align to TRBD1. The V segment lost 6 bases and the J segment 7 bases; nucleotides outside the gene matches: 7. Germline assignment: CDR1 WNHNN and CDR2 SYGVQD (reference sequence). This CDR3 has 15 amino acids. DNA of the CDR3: TGCGCCAGCAGGTTACAGGGGGCGGCGAATTCACCCCTCCACTTT. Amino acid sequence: CASRLQGAANSPLHF.

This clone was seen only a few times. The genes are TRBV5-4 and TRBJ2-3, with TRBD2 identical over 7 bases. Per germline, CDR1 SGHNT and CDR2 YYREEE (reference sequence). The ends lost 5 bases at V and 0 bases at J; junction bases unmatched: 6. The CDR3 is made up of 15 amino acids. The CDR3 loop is CASRGGTVSTDTQYF. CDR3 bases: TGTGCCAGCAGGGGGGGGACCGTTAGCACAGATACGCAGTATTTT.

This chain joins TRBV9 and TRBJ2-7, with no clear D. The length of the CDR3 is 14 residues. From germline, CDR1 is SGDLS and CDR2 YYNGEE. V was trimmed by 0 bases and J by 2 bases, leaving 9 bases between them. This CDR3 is CASSVEAQTYEQYF. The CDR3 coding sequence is TGTGCCAGCAGCGTAGAGGCACAGACCTACGAGCAGTACTTC.

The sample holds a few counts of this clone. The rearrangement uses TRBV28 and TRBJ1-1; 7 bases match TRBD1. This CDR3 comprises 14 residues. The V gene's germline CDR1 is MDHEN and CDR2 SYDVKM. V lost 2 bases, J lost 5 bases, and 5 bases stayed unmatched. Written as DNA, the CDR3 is TGTGCCAGCAGTTTACAGGGGGGATGGACTGAAGCTTTCTTT. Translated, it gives CASSLQGGWTEAFF.

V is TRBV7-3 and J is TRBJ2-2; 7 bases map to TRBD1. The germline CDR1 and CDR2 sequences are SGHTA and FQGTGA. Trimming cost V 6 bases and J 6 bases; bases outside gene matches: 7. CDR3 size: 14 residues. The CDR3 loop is CASSLGQVPGELFF. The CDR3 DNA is TGTGCCAGCAGTCTCGGACAGGTCCCCGGGGAGCTGTTTTTT.

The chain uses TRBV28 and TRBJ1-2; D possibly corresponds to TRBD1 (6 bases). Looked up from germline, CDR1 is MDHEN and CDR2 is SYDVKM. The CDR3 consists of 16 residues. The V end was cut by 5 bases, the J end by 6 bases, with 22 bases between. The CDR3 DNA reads TGTGCCAGCAGTCCAGCCCCAGGGGAGCTGTGGCATGGCTACACCTTC. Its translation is CASSPAPGELWHGYTF.

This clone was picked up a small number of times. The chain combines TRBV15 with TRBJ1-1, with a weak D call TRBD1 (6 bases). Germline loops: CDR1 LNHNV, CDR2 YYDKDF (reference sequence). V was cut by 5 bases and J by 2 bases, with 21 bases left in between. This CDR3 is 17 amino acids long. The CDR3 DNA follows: TGTGCCACCAGCCTGAGCCTCGAAGGGGGATTAAACACTGAAGCTTTCTTT. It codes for CATSLSLEGGLNTEAFF.

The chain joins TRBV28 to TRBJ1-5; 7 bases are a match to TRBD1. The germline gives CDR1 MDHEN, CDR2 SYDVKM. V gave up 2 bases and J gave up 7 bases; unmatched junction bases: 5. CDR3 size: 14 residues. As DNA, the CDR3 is TGTGCCAGCAGTTTAGTACAGGGGCCCCAGCCCCAGCATTTT. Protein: CASSLVQGPQPQHF.

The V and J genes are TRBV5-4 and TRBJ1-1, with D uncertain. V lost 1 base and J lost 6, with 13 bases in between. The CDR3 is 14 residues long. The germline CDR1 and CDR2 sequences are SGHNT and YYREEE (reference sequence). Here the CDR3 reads CASSLSHFNSEAFF. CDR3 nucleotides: TGTGCCAGCAGCTTGTCTCATTTTAACTCTGAAGCTTTCTTT.

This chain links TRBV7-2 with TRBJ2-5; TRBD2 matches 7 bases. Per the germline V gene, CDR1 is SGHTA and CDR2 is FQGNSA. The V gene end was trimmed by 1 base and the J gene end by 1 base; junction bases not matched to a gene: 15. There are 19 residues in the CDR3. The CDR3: CASSLGLTLAATGQETQYF. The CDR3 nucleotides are TGTGCCAGCAGCTTAGGACTAACCCTAGCGGCCACTGGCCAAGAGACCCAGTACTTC.

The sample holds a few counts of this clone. CDR3 residues: CASSQKGGVQETQYF. As DNA, the CDR3 is TGTGCCAGCAGCCAGAAGGGGGGGGTCCAAGAGACCCAGTACTTC. V gene TRBV4-2 combines with J gene TRBJ2-5; maybe TRBD2 (7 bases). Germline CDR1 is LGHNA and CDR2 is YNFKEQ. CDR3 length: 15 amino acids. Trimming removed 3 bases from V and 1 base from J, with 12 bases in between.

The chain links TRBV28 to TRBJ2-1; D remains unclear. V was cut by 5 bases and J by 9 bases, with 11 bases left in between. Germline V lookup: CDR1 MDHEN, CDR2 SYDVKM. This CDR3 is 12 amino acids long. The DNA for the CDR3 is TGTGCCAGCAGTCCCCCATTCGGTGAGCAGTTCTTC. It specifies CASSPPFGEQFF.

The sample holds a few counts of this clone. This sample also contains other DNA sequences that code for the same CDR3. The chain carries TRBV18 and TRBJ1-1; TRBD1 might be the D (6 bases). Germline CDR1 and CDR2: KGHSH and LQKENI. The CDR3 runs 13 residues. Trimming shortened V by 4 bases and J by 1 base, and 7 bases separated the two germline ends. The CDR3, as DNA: TGTGCCAGCTCACGGGACACGAACACTGAAGCTTTCTTT. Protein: CASSRDTNTEAFF.

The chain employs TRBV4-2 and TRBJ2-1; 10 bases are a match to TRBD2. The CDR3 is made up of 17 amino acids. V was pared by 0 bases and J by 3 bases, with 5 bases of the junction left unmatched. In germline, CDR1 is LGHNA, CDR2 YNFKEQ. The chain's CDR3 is CASSQESSGSFYNEQFF. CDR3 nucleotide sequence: TGTGCCAGCAGCCAAGAATCTAGCGGGAGCTTCTACAATGAGCAGTTCTTC.